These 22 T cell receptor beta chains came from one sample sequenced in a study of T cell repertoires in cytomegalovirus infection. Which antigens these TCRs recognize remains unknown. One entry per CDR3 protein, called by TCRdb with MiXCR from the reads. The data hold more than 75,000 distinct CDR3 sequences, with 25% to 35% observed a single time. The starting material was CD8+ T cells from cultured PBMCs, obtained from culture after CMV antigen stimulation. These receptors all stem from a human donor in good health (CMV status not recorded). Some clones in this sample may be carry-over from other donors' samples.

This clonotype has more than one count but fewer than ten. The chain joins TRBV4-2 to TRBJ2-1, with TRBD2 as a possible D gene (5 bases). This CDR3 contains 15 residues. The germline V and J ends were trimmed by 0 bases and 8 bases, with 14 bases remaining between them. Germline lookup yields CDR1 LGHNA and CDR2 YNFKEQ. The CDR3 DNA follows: TGTGCCAGCAGCCAAGATACCCTAGCCGGGGATGAGCAGTTCTTC. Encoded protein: CASSQDTLAGDEQFF.

CDR3 region: CASSLSGGGGTDTQYF. CDR3 DNA sequence: TGTGCCAGCAGCTTAAGTGGCGGGGGAGGGACAGATACGCAGTATTTT. V usage is TRBV7-3 and J usage is TRBJ2-3; 7 bases map to TRBD2. The CDR3 spans 16 residues. V shed 1 base and J 3 bases; nucleotides not matched to a gene: 7. Germline V lookup: CDR1 SGHTA, CDR2 FQGTGA. The variable domain in full, completed from reference TRBV7-3 and TRBJ2-3, reads GAGVSQTPSNKVTEKGKYVELRCDPISGHTALYWYRQSLGQGPEFLIYFQGTGAADDSGLPNDRFFAVRPEGSVSTLKIQRTERGDSAVYLCASSLSGGGGTDTQYFGPGTRLTVL.

For the CDR3, the DNA is TGTGCCAGCAGCTGGGACGTCTGGGGCTCCTACAATGAGCAGTTCTTC. Encoded protein: CASSWDVWGSYNEQFF. V gene TRBV7-9 combines with J gene TRBJ2-1; D possibly uses TRBD1 or TRBD2 (5 bases each). Trimming pared 4 bases from V and 0 bases from J, leaving 13 bases between. CDR1 is SEHNR, CDR2 FQNEAQ, per germline (reference sequence). The CDR3 is made up of 16 amino acids.

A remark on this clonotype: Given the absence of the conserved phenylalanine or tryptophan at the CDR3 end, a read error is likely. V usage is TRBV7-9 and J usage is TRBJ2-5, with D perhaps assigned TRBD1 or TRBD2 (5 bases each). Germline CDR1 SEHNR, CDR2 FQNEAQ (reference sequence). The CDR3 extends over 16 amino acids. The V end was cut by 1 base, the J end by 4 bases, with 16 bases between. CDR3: CASSLDRTERGETQYV. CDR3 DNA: TGTGCCAGCAGCTTAGATAGGACGGAGAGGGGAGAGACCCAGTACGTC.

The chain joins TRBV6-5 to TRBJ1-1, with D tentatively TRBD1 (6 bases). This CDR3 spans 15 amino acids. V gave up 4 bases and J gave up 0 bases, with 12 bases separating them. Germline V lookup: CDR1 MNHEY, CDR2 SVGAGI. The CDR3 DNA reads TGTGCCAGCAGTTCGTACAGGGAAATGAACACTGAAGCTTTCTTT. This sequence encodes CASSSYREMNTEAFF.

As DNA, the CDR3 is TGTGCCAGCAGCCCTACTAGCGGGGGGGCCCCGTACAATGAGCAGTTCTTC. It specifies CASSPTSGGAPYNEQFF. The chain joins TRBV11-1 to TRBJ2-1; 13 bases fit TRBD2. The CDR3 contains 17 residues. V lost 5 bases and J lost 4; bases outside the gene matches: 8. Per germline, CDR1 SGHAT and CDR2 FQDESV (reference sequence).

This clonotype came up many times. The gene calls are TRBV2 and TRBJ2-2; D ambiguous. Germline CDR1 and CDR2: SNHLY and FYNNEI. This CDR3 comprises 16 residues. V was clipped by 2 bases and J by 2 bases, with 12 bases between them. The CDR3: CASSERSPVNTGELFF. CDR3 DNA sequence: TGTGCCAGCAGTGAACGGTCCCCAGTTAACACCGGGGAGCTGTTTTTT.

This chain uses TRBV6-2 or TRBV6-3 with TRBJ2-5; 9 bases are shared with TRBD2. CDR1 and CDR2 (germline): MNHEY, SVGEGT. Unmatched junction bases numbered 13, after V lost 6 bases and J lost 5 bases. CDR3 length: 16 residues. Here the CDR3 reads CASSESLAGFVETQYF. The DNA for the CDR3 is TGTGCCAGCAGCGAATCGCTAGCGGGGTTTGTGGAGACCCAGTACTTC.

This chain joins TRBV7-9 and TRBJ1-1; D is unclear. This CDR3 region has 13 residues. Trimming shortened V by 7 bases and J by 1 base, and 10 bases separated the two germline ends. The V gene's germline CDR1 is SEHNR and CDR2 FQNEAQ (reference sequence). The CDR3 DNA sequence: TGTGCCAGCACCCAAGCTGGGAACACTGAAGCTTTCTTT. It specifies CASTQAGNTEAFF.

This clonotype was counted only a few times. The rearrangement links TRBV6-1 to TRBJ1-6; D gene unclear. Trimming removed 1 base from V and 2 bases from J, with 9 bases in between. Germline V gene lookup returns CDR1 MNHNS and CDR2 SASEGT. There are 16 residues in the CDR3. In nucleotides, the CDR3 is TGTGCCAGCAGTGAAGGACAACCAACCTATAATTCACCCCTCCACTTT. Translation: CASSEGQPTYNSPLHF.

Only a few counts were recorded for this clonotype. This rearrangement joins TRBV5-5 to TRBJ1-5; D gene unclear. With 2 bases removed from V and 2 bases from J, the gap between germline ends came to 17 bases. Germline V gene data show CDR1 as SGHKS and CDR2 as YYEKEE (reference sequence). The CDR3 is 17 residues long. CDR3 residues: CASSFGPEVKGNQPQHF. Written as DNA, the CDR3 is TGTGCCAGCAGCTTCGGACCGGAAGTTAAGGGCAATCAGCCCCAGCATTTT.

The CDR3 loop is CASSLRASGVEDTQYF. In DNA, the CDR3 is TGTGCCAGCAGTTTAAGAGCTAGCGGGGTGGAAGATACGCAGTATTTT. This chain links TRBV12-3 or TRBV12-4 with TRBJ2-3, with 9 bases lining up with TRBD2. The V and J ends lost 2 bases and 5 bases, in that order; junction bases with no gene match: 8. The CDR3 is made up of 16 amino acids.

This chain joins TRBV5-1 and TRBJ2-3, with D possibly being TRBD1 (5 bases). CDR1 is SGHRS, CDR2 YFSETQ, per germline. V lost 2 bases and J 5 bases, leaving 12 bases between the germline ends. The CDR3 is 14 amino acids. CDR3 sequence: CASSLLGQGDTQYF. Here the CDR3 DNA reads TGCGCCAGCAGCTTACTGGGCCAGGGAGATACGCAGTATTTT.

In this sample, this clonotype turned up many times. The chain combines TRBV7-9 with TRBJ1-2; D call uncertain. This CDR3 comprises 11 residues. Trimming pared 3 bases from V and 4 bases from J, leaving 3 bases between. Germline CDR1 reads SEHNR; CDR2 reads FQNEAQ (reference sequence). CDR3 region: CASSFGYGYTF. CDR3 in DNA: TGTGCCAGCAGCTTTGGCTATGGCTACACCTTC. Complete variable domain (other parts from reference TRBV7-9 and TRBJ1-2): DTGVSQNPRHKITKRGQNVTFRCDPISEHNRLYWYRQTLGQGPEFLTYFQNEAQLEKSRLLSDRFSAERPKGSFSTLEIQRTEQGDSAMYLCASSFGYGYTFGSGTRLTVV.

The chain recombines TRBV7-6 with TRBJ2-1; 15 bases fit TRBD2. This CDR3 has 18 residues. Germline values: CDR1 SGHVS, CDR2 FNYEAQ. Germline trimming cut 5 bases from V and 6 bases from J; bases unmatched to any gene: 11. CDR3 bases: TGTGCCAGCAGCGAGGGACTAGCGGGGGGAATGGGGGTCAATGAGCAGTTCTTC. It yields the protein CASSEGLAGGMGVNEQFF.

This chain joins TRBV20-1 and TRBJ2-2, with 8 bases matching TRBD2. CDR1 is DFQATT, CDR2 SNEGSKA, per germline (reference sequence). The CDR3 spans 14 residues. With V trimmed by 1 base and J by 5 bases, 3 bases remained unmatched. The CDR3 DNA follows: TGCAGTGCTAGAGGTGTAGCGGGGACCGGGGAGCTGTTTTTT. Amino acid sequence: CSARGVAGTGELFF.

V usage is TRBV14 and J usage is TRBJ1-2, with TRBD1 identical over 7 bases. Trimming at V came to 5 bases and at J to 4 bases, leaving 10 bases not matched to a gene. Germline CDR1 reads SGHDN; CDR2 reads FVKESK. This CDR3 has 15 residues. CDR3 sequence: CASSNPRQGTYGYTF. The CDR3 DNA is TGTGCCAGCAGCAACCCCCGACAGGGTACCTATGGCTACACCTTC.

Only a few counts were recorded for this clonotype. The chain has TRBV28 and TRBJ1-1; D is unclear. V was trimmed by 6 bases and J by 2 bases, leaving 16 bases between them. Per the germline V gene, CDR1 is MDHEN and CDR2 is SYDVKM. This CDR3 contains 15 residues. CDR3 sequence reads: CASRELEGYNTEAFF. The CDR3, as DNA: TGTGCCAGCAGAGAACTGGAGGGTTATAACACTGAAGCTTTCTTT.

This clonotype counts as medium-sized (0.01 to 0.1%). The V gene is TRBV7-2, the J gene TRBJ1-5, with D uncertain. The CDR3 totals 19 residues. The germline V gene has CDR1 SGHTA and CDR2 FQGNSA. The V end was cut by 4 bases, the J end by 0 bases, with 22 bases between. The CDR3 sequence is CASSSEGLGIGYSNQPQHF. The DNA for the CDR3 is TGTGCCAGCAGCTCCGAAGGTTTAGGGATCGGATATAGCAATCAGCCCCAGCATTTT.

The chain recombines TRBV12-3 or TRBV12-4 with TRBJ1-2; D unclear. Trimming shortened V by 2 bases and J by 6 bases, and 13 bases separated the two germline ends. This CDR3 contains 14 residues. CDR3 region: CASSLYVGPHGYTF. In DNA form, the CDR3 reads TGTGCCAGCAGTTTATACGTAGGGCCTCATGGCTACACCTTC.

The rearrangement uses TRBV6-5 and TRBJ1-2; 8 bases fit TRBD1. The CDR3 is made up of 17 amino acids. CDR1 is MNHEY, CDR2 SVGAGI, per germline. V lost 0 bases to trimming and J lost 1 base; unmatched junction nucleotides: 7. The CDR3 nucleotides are TGTGCCAGCAGTTACTCAGGAAGGACAGGGATTAACTATGGCTACACCTTC. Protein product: CASSYSGRTGINYGYTF.

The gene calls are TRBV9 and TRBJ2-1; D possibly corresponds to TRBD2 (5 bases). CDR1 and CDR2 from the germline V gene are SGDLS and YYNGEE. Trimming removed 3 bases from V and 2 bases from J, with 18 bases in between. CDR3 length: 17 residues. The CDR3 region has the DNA TGTGCCAGCAGCGATTCGCTAGCCCTATTTCCCTACAATGAGCAGTTCTTC. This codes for CASSDSLALFPYNEQFF.